The rows below give T cell receptor beta chains drawn from one sample of a study of cytomegalovirus exposure and HLA in healthy donors. TCRdb's copy holds only in-frame clones and misses some; the assay was immunoSEQ multiplex PCR. Of about 230,000 clones in the sample, 78% are singletons; the top ten hold around 0.45%. Source material: PBMCs. These receptors were obtained from a boy aged 5-17 years in good health and CMV-seronegative. The CDR3 runs from the conserved cysteine through the conserved F or W. D genes are given only for firm matches. The size entry is marked missing in some rows and otherwise reads once, few, many or a size class.

-,TRBD1,TRBJ1-1,TRBV25-1,TGTGCCAGCAGTGCCTACCGGGACAGGGGTGTCACTGAAGCTTTCTTT,CASSAYRDRGVTEAFF
-,-,TRBJ2-7,TRBV11-3,TGTGCCAGCAGCCGTGGACAGCCCTCCTTATACGAGCAGTACTTC,CASSRGQPSLYEQYF
-,TRBD1,TRBJ1-1,TRBV6-6,TGTGCCAGCAGTTATAGTGCCAGGGGGCGAACTGAAGCTTTCTTT,CASSYSARGRTEAFF
few,-,TRBJ1-2,TRBV2,TGTGCCAGCAGTCGGGCAGGGGACTATGGCTACACCTTC,CASSRAGDYGYTF
-,-,TRBJ2-5,TRBV21-1,TGTGCCAGCAAGTCAACCCGAAGACAGGGTGATTACCAAGAGACCCAGTACTTC,CASKSTRRQGDYQETQYF
-,-,TRBJ2-7,TRBV12-2,TGTGCAAGTCGCTTAGTAGGGGCGGCTAGCGGGAGGTACGAGCAGTACTTC,CASRLVGAASGRYEQYF
few,-,TRBJ2-3,TRBV5-1,TGCGCCAGCAGCTTGTGGGCAGGTCAGGATACGCAGTATTTT,CASSLWAGQDTQYF
-,-,TRBJ1-1,TRBV6-1,TGTGCCAGCAGTGAACCACAAAGGGGCACTGAAGCTTTCTTT,CASSEPQRGTEAFF
-,-,TRBJ1-5,TRBV2,TGTGCCAGCAGTGTCCGGGAGCCGCATCAGCCCCAGCATTTT,CASSVREPHQPQHF
-,-,TRBJ2-3,TRBV5-1,TGCGCCAGCAGCTTGAGGGGAGGACCCACAGATACGCAGTATTTT,CASSLRGGPTDTQYF
-,-,TRBJ2-1,TRBV9,TGTGCCAGCAGCGTGAGATACAATGAGCAGTTCTTC,CASSVRYNEQFF
-,TRBD2,TRBJ2-1,TRBV19,TGTGCCAGTAGTATCGGGACTAGCGGCTACAATGAGCAGTTCTTC,CASSIGTSGYNEQFF
-,-,TRBJ2-7,TRBV5-6,TGTGCCAGCAGCCGTTGGGCCTTCTACGAGCAGTACTTC,CASSRWAFYEQYF
-,-,TRBJ2-1,TRBV4-2,TGTGCCAGCAGCCAAGATGGGGGCAGGGAGTTGAATGAGCAGTTCTTC,CASSQDGGRELNEQFF
-,TRBD1,TRBJ2-4,TRBV9,TGTGCCAGCAGCGCTACAGGGGGAGAAAACATTCAGTACTTC,CASSATGGENIQYF
-,-,TRBJ1-1,TRBV6-5,TGTGCCAGCAGTGTACAGGGAGTGACGGACACTGAAGCTTTCTTT,CASSVQGVTDTEAFF
once,TRBD1,TRBJ1-3,TRBV4-1,TGCGCCAGCAGTCCATATCCCGGGACAGATGTCTCTGGAAACACCATATATTTT,CASSPYPGTDVSGNTIYF
-,-,TRBJ2-7,TRBV11-2,TGTGCCAGCAGCTTAAGGTTCGGGGTGAAGGGCGAGCAGTACTTC,CASSLRFGVKGEQYF
-,-,TRBJ2-4,TRBV9,TGTGCCAGCAGCGTAGTTGGCGGGGCGGGGAACATTCAGTACTTC,CASSVVGGAGNIQYF
few,-,TRBJ2-7,TRBV25-1,TGTGCCAGCAGTCGGGCAGGGAAAAACTCTGGGCAGTACTTC,CASSRAGKNSGQYF
-,TRBD2,TRBJ2-1,TRBV7-2,TGTGCCAGCAGCTTACTAGCGGGGGGGCCGAGAGAGCAGTTCTTC,CASSLLAGGPREQFF
few,TRBD1,TRBJ2-3,TRBV6-1,TGTGCCAGCAGTGACCCTAGGGGGCGCGGATCAGATACGCAGTATTTT,CASSDPRGRGSDTQYF
few,-,TRBJ1-1,TRBV20-1,TGCAGTGCTAGAGCGGGGTCTGAAGCTTTCTTT,CSARAGSEAFF
-,-,TRBJ1-1,TRBV10-3,TGTGCCATCAGTGATACCCCGGGGTACGGGCAGCCTGAAGCTTTCTTT,CAISDTPGYGQPEAFF
-,-,TRBJ2-7,TRBV5-4,TGTGCCAGCAGACCGGACTCCAGCTTATACGAGCAGTACTTC,CASRPDSSLYEQYF
-,-,TRBJ2-5,TRBV5-1,TGCGCCAGCAGCTTCCGGTTGCTCCAAGAGACCCAGTACTTC,CASSFRLLQETQYF
-,-,TRBJ2-3,TRBV5-8,TGTGCCAGCAGCCACCGAAGGCAGGGGCCTAAAGATACGCAGTATTTT,CASSHRRQGPKDTQYF
-,-,TRBJ2-1,TRBV19,TGTGCCAGTAGTGCGGAGCCAGCGGTTGAGCAGTTCTTC,CASSAEPAVEQFF
-,TRBD1,TRBJ2-1,TRBV30,TGTGCCTGGAACAGGGGTCACTCCTACAATGAGCAGTTCTTC,CAWNRGHSYNEQFF
-,TRBD1,TRBJ1-5,TRBV6-6,TGTGCCAGCAGTTCCACCACAGGGGTGGGCAATCAGCCCCAGCATTTT,CASSSTTGVGNQPQHF
-,-,TRBJ2-2,TRBV7-6,TGTGCCAGCGGGAGTCCGAGGGGGCGGGGCGGGGAGCTGTTTTTT,CASGSPRGRGGELFF
few,-,TRBJ2-7,TRBV11-2,TGTGCCAGCAGCTTTCAGTTTCGCGGCGAGCAGTACTTC,CASSFQFRGEQYF
-,-,TRBJ2-5,TRBV11-2,TGTGCCAGCAGCTTGGGAGGACCCACCCAGTACTTC,CASSLGGPTQYF
-,-,TRBJ1-6,TRBV5-1,TGCGCCAGCAGCTCAGAGGCTCACGGGGGAGGCTATAATTCACCCCTCCACTTT,CASSSEAHGGGYNSPLHF
-,-,TRBJ1-1,TRBV5-5,TGTGCCAGCAGCCCAACCCGACGGAGCATGAACACTGAAGCTTTCTTT,CASSPTRRSMNTEAFF
-,TRBD2,TRBJ2-7,TRBV30,TGTGCCTGGAGTCGCTTGGGGGCAGGGACTAGCCGGAAGGACGAGCAGTACTTC,CAWSRLGAGTSRKDEQYF
-,-,TRBJ1-1,TRBV27,TGTGCCAGCAGTAACCGAGTCGCGTTCACTGAAGCTTTCTTT,CASSNRVAFTEAFF
-,-,TRBJ2-1,TRBV30,TGTGCCTGGAGTGTGTCCAGGGTGAATGAGCAGTTCTTC,CAWSVSRVNEQFF
-,-,TRBJ1-2,TRBV19,TGTGCCAGTAGTATCAGGGTACGGAACTATGGCTACACCTTC,CASSIRVRNYGYTF
-,TRBD2,TRBJ2-3,TRBV27,TGTGCCAGCAGTTTCAGGGGAGCGGGAGGGCGAGATACGCAGTATTTT,CASSFRGAGGRDTQYF
-,TRBD1,TRBJ1-5,TRBV6-5,TGTGCCAGCAGTTACTCCACGGGACAGGGGCGGCCCCAGCATTTT,CASSYSTGQGRPQHF
-,TRBD1,TRBJ1-2,TRBV4-1,TGCGCCAGCAGCCACCGGACAGGGGTAAAGGGGAACTATGGCTACACCTTC,CASSHRTGVKGNYGYTF
once,-,TRBJ1-5,TRBV5-6,TGTGCCAGCAGCTTGCTTAGTAGCAATCAGCCCCAGCATTTT,CASSLLSSNQPQHF
-,-,TRBJ2-5,TRBV5-4,TGTGCCAGCAGCTTGGTATTTGCGGGACCAGGCGGGGAGACCCAGTACTTC,CASSLVFAGPGGETQYF
-,-,TRBJ1-6,TRBV27,TGTGCCAGCAGTTTAGAAGGGGCTTATAATTCACCCCTCCACTTT,CASSLEGAYNSPLHF
once,-,TRBJ2-1,TRBV30,TGTGCCTGGAGTGTAGGGACACGTGAGCAGTTCTTC,CAWSVGTREQFF
-,TRBD2,TRBJ2-4,TRBV30,TGTGCCTGGAGTCAGCGGGGGGGAGCCAAAAACATTCAGTACTTC,CAWSQRGGAKNIQYF
-,TRBD2,TRBJ2-1,TRBV4-2,TGTGCCAGCAGCCAGGCTAAGCGGGACCCGTATGATGAGCAGTTCTTC,CASSQAKRDPYDEQFF
few,-,TRBJ1-2,TRBV6-5,TGTGCCAGCAGCCTCACTCAGGGGACCGGCTACACCTTC,CASSLTQGTGYTF
few,-,TRBJ1-1,TRBV19,TGTGCCAGTAGTATAGGGGTTGCGGTGAACACTGAAGCTTTCTTT,CASSIGVAVNTEAFF
-,TRBD1,TRBJ1-1,TRBV29-1,TGCAGCGGGGACAGGGAAGATGGTGAAGCTTTCTTT,CSGDREDGEAFF
-,-,TRBJ1-4,TRBV5-1,TGCGCCAGCAGCTTGGAACTGGGAGGGGAAAAACTGTTTTTT,CASSLELGGEKLFF
few,-,TRBJ1-1,TRBV6-5,TGTGCCAGCAGTTACATGGCAGGGGTCACTGAAGCTTTCTTT,CASSYMAGVTEAFF
-,-,TRBJ2-3,TRBV6-1,TGTGCCAGCAGTATTGAGAGGTCGAATACGCAGTATTTT,CASSIERSNTQYF
-,-,TRBJ2-3,TRBV11-2,TGTGCCAGCAGCCTATCAGGTGCAGATACGCAGTATTTT,CASSLSGADTQYF
-,-,TRBJ1-3,TRBV30,TGTGCCTGGAGTGTACCGTGGCAGGGGGGAAACACCATATATTTT,CAWSVPWQGGNTIYF
-,-,TRBJ1-1,TRBV11-3,TGTGCCAGCAGCGGTAGAGGGGGGGAGAACACTGAAGCTTTCTTT,CASSGRGGENTEAFF
-,-,TRBJ2-7,TRBV6-1,TGTGCCAGCAGTGGACCGTTTCCAAGCAGGGAGGACGAGCAGTACTTC,CASSGPFPSREDEQYF
-,-,TRBJ1-1,TRBV7-9,TGTTCCAGCAGCCACTCGAACACTGAAGCTTTCTTT,CSSSHSNTEAFF
once,-,TRBJ2-5,TRBV30,TGTGCCTGGAGTGTAGGGGGTCCGGGGACCCAGTACTTC,CAWSVGGPGTQYF